The following is a T cell receptor beta chain sequence with its context. These data are taken from a study of blood T cell repertoires in COVID-19. Overall study context: Sources were T cells, B-cell-depleted T cells, or PBMCs; the material itself was cDNA or gDNA.

Using immunoSEQ multiplex PCR, the repertoire was profiled, and TCRdb retains in-frame clones only, with some absent. Of about 260,000 clones detected, around 89% appear once; the ten largest clones hold 3.7%. Germline trimming cut 5 bases from V and 4 bases from J; bases unmatched to any gene: 21. Per germline, CDR1 KGHDR and CDR2 SFDVKD. The CDR3 runs 20 residues. Sample: peripheral blood. The V call is TRBV24-1, the J call TRBJ2-1, with 8 bases identical to TRBD1. The TCR sequence derives from a woman in her forties with acute or convalescent COVID-19. The CDR3 sequence is CATSVGHRQGTSYPYNEQFF. The CDR3 DNA follows: TGTGCCACCAGTGTGGGCCACAGACAGGGGACTTCATACCCGTACAATGAGCAGTTCTTC.